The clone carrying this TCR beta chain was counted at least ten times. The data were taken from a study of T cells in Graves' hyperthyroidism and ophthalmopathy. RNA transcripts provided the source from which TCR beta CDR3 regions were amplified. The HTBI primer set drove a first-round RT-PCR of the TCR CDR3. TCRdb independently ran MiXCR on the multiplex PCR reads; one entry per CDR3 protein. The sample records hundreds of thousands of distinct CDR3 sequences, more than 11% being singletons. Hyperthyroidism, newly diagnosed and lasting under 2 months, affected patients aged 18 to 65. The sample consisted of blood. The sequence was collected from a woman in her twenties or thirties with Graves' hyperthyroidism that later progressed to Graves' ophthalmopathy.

In DNA, the CDR3 is TGCAGCGTGGCCGGGACTAGCGGGAGGGGAGGGTCCTACAATGAGCAGTTCTTC. This encodes CSVAGTSGRGGSYNEQFF. This chain links TRBV29-1 with TRBJ2-1; TRBD2 agrees at 16 bases. CDR1 is SQVTM, CDR2 ANQGSEA, per germline. The V and J ends lost 6 bases and 1 base, in that order; junction bases with no gene match: 9. This CDR3 has 18 residues.